This T cell receptor beta chain originates from a study of T cell responses to AZD1222 COVID-19 vaccine. Broader study findings: Spike-specific TCR breadth and depth rose after two AZD1222 doses. Mostly white British, mostly female donors; authors suggested clonal diversity may be underestimated.

TCRdb's table, derived via immunoSEQ multiplex PCR, lists solely in-frame clones and lacks some. This repertoire shows tens of thousands of clones, around four fifths found once; its top ten account for approximately 22%. There are a few counts of this clone. Its antigen is as yet unknown. The CDR3 runs to 13 residues. Germline V gives CDR1 MNHEY, CDR2 SMNVEV (reference sequence). V lost 6 bases, J lost 7 bases, and 15 bases lay in between. This chain connects TRBV27 to TRBJ2-5, with D possibly being TRBD1 (5 bases). The sample was peripheral blood, taken on day 0 of MenACWY control vaccination. This TCR was sampled from an adult in good health. For the CDR3, the DNA is TGTGCCAGCAGCCCGGACATCCCGGGGACCCAGTACTTC. It specifies CASSPDIPGTQYF.